The 7 T cell receptor beta chains presented below share a single source sample, sequenced in a study of tissue T cells after allogeneic stem cell transplantation. Profiled with immunoSEQ multiplex PCR; TCRdb holds only in-frame clones, not every one. The table includes 25,000 to 35,000 clones, approximately 83% detected once. Sequenced material: blood, taken before transplantation. The receptors were sampled from a woman aged 18-49 years who later had graft-versus-host disease after an allogeneic stem cell transplant.

The chain links TRBV5-1 to TRBJ1-5; 7 bases are a match to TRBD1. Germline V CDR1 and CDR2: SGHRS, YFSETQ. The CDR3 runs to 20 residues. Trimming at V came to 0 bases and at J to 0 bases, leaving 15 bases not matched to a gene. The DNA for the CDR3 is TGCGCCAGCAGCTTGGGCCCGGACAGGATTGGATTCCTTAGCAATCAGCCCCAGCATTTT. It specifies CASSLGPDRIGFLSNQPQHF. The entire variable domain, with the rest obtained from reference TRBV5-1 and TRBJ1-5, is as follows: KAGVTQTPRYLIKTRGQQVTLSCSPISGHRSVSWYQQTPGQGLQFLFEYFSETQRNKGNFPGRFSGRQFSNSRSEMNVSTLELGDSALYLCASSLGPDRIGFLSNQPQHFGDGTRLSIL.

The V call is TRBV28, the J call TRBJ1-3, with D tentatively TRBD1 (5 bases). With 7 bases removed from V and 9 bases from J, the gap between germline ends came to 13 bases. Looked up from germline, CDR1 is MDHEN and CDR2 is SYDVKM. The CDR3 covers 12 residues. This CDR3 is CASTPGAGTIYF. CDR3 sequence (DNA): TGTGCCAGCACCCCCGGGGCGGGCACCATATATTTT.

This clone is labeled as medium-sized. This chain joins TRBV19 and TRBJ2-1, with 8 bases aligning to TRBD2. Germline V gene lookup returns CDR1 LNHDA and CDR2 SQIVND (reference sequence). With 3 bases clipped from V and 6 bases from J, the junction kept 7 bases outside the gene matches. CDR3 size: 15 residues. The CDR3 region is CASSILAGGFNEQFF. The DNA of the CDR3 is TGTGCCAGTAGTATTCTCGCGGGGGGCTTCAATGAGCAGTTCTTC.

This clone was seen a single time. The genes are TRBV15 and TRBJ2-6, with a tentative D call TRBD1 (5 bases). Germline CDR1 reads LNHNV; CDR2 reads YYDKDF (reference sequence). V shed 5 bases and J shed 0 bases, with 8 bases lying between them. The CDR3 has 15 amino acids. For the CDR3, the DNA is TGTGCCACCAGCTCACAGGCCTCTGGGGCCAACGTCCTGACTTTC. It is translated as CATSSQASGANVLTF.

The chain couples TRBV6-2 or TRBV6-3 to TRBJ2-7, with D possibly matching TRBD1 (6 bases). Trimming shortened V by 8 bases and J by 5 bases, and 13 bases separated the two germline ends. The length of the CDR3 is 12 residues. CDR1 and CDR2 (germline): MNHEY, SVGEGT. The CDR3 loop is CASGSGAHEQYF. The DNA of the CDR3 is TGTGCCAGCGGTTCAGGGGCCCACGAGCAGTACTTC.

This chain links TRBV6-6 with TRBJ1-4; 7 bases map to TRBD1. The ends lost 10 bases at V and 5 bases at J; junction bases unmatched: 7. The CDR3 sequence is 13 residues long. From germline, CDR1 is MNHNY and CDR2 SVGAGI (reference sequence). The DNA for the CDR3 is TGTGCCACCAAGACAGGGAAAAATGAAAAACTGTTTTTT. It translates to CATKTGKNEKLFF.

This sequence joins TRBV27 and TRBJ1-1, with D perhaps TRBD1 (5 bases). The V gene's germline CDR1 is MNHEY and CDR2 SMNVEV (reference sequence). V gave up 3 bases and J gave up 5 bases, with 13 bases separating them. The CDR3 loop spans 14 amino acids. The CDR3 spells CASSLQGAVTEAFF. The CDR3 bases are TGTGCCAGCAGTTTGCAGGGAGCGGTAACTGAAGCTTTCTTT.